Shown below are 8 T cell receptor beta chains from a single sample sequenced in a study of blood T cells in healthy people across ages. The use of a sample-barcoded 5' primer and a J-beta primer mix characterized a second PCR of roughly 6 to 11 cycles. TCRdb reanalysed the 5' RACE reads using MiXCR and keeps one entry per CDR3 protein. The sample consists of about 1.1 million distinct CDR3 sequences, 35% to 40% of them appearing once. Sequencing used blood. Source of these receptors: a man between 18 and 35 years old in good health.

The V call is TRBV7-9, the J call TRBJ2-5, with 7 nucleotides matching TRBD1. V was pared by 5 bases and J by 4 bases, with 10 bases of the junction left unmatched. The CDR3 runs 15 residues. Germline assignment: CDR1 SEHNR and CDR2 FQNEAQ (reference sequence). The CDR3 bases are TGTGCCAGCAGCCCCAGACAGGGTAAAATAGAGACCCAGTACTTC. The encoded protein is CASSPRQGKIETQYF. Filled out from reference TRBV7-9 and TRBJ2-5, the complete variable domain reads DTGVSQNPRHKITKRGQNVTFRCDPISEHNRLYWYRQTLGQGPEFLTYFQNEAQLEKSRLLSDRFSAERPKGSFSTLEIQRTEQGDSAMYLCASSPRQGKIETQYFGPGTRLLVL.

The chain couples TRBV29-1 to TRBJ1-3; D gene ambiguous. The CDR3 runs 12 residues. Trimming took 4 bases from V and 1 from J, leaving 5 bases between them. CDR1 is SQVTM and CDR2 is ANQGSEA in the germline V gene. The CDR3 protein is CSVGPSGNTIYF. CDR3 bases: TGCAGCGTTGGGCCTTCTGGAAACACCATATATTTT.

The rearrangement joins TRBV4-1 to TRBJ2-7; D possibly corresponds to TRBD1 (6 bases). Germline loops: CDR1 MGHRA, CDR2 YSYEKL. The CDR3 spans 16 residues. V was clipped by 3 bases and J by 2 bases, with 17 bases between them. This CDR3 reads CASSHDKTGIPYEQYF. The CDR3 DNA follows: TGCGCCAGCAGCCATGACAAGACAGGAATTCCCTACGAGCAGTACTTC.

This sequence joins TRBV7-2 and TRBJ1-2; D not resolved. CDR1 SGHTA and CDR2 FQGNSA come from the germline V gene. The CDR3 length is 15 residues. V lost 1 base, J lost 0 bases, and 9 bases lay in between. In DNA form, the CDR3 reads TGTGCCAGCAGCTTAGGACACTTGGCTAACTATGGCTACACCTTC. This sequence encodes CASSLGHLANYGYTF.

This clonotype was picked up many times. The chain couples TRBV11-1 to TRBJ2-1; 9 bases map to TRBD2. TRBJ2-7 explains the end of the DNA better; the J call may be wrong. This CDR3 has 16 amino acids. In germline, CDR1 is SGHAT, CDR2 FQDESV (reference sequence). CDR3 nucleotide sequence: TGTGCCAGCAGTATTCTAGCGGGGAGCTCCTACAATGAGCAGTACTTC. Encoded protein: CASSILAGSSYNEQYF.

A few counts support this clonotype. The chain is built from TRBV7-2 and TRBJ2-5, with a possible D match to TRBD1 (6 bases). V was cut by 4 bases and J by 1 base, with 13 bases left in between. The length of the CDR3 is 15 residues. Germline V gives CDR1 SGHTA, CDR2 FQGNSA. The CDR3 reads CASSSDRFTQETQYF. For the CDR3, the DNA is TGTGCCAGCAGCTCCGACAGGTTCACCCAAGAGACCCAGTACTTC.

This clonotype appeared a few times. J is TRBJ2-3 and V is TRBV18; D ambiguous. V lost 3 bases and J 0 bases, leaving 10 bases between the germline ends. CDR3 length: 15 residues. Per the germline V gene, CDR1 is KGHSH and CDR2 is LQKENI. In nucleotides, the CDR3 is TGTGCCAGCTCACCCAGCCACACTAGCACAGATACGCAGTATTTT. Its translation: CASSPSHTSTDTQYF.

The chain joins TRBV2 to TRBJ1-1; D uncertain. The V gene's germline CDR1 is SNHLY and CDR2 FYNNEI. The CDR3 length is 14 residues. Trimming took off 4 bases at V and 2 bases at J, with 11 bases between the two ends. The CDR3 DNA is TGTGCCAGCAGTGTTGGGGAATCTAACACTGAAGCTTTCTTT. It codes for CASSVGESNTEAFF.